A single T cell receptor beta chain is shown here with its context. Its specificity is not known. The data stem from a study of T cell repertoires in cytomegalovirus infection. In the study overall: Well-studied HLA-B-restricted CMV epitopes were used in the study alongside recently identified HLA-C-restricted ones. Through public TCR beta signatures, both CMV infection and matching HLA type were indicated. General observations from the study: Identification of carriers of CMV plus the relevant HLA was achieved through cumulative public TCR beta family frequency. What dominated the ex vivo response were HLA-C-restricted CMV-specific TCR beta clonotypes.

CDR1 and CDR2 (germline): MDHEN, SYDVKM. The CDR3 has 14 residues. V lost 6 bases to trimming and J lost 5 bases; unmatched junction nucleotides: 7. TCRdb called the reads again in MiXCR, with one record for every CDR3 protein. The sample shows just under 500,000 distinct CDR3 sequences, 33% of them seen only once. The sequenced sample was cultured PBMCs, obtained from culture after CMV antigen stimulation. This sequence originates from a human donor in good health (CMV status not recorded). Some clones in this sample may be carry-over from other donors' samples. The chain links TRBV28 to TRBJ2-5, with 9 bases matching TRBD2. The CDR3 reads CASRSSGRSETQYF. In DNA form, the CDR3 reads TGTGCCAGCAGGAGTAGCGGGAGAAGCGAGACCCAGTACTTC.